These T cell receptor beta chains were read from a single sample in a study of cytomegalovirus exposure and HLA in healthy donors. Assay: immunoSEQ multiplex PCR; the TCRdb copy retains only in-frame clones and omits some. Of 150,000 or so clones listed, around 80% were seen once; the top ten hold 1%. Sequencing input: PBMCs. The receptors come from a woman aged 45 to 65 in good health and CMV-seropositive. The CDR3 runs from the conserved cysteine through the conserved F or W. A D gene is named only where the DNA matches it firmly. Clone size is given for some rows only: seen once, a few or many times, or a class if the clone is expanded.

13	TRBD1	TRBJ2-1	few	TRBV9	CASDRGEINEQFF	TGTGCCAGCGACAGGGGGGAAATCAATGAGCAGTTCTTC
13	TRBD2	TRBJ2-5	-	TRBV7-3	CASSRGGTETQYF	TGTGCCAGCAGCCGGGGGGGGACTGAGACCCAGTACTTC
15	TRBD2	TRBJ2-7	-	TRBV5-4	CASSQTAGGDYEQYF	TGTGCCAGCAGCCAAACGGCGGGAGGAGACTACGAGCAGTACTTC
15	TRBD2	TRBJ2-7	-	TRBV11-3	CASSLGLAGDYEQYF	TGTGCCAGCAGCTTGGGGCTAGCGGGGGACTACGAGCAGTACTTC
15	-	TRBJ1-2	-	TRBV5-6	CASSLGMGLDYGYTF	TGTGCCAGCAGCTTGGGAATGGGGCTGGACTATGGCTACACCTTC
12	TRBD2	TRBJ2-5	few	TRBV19	CASSDGRETQYF	TGTGCCAGTAGTGACGGGAGGGAGACCCAGTACTTC
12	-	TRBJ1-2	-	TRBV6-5	CASRSVLYGYTF	TGTGCCAGCAGATCAGTCTTATATGGCTACACCTTC
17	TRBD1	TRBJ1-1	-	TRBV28	CASTLAITGQGGTEAFF	TGTGCCAGCACACTCGCGATCACGGGACAGGGAGGCACTGAAGCTTTCTTT
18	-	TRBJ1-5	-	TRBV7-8	CASSSGGQALPTNQPQHF	TGTGCCAGCAGCTCCGGGGGGCAGGCCTTGCCCACCAATCAGCCCCAGCATTTT
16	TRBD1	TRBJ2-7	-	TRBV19	CASSSPWGTGNYEQYF	TGTGCCAGTAGTAGCCCCTGGGGGACAGGGAACTACGAGCAGTACTTC
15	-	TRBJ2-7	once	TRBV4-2	CASSQEREPTYEQYF	TGTGCCAGCAGCCAAGAACGGGAGCCGACCTACGAGCAGTACTTC
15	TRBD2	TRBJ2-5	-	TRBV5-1	CASSWISGSQETQYF	TGCGCCAGCAGCTGGATTAGCGGGAGCCAAGAGACCCAGTACTTC
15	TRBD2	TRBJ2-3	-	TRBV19	CASRGNSGRGDTQYF	TGTGCCAGTAGGGGCAACAGCGGGAGAGGAGATACGCAGTATTTT
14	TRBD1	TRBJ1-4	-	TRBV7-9	CASSSTGDGEKLFF	TGTGCCAGCAGTTCTACAGGGGATGGTGAAAAACTGTTTTTT
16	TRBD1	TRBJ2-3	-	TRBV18	CASSPLGTGFTDTQYF	TGTGCCAGCTCACCGCTAGGGACAGGCTTCACAGATACGCAGTATTTT
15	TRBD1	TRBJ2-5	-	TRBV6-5	CASSDGQVGKETQYF	TGTGCCAGCAGCGACGGACAGGTCGGAAAGGAGACCCAGTACTTC
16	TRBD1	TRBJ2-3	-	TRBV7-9	CASSSSAGTGADTQYF	TGTGCCAGCAGCTCGTCGGCCGGGACAGGGGCAGATACGCAGTATTTT
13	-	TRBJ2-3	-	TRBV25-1	CASSDSSPDTQYF	TGTGCCAGCAGTGATAGTAGCCCAGATACGCAGTATTTT